The 12 T cell receptor beta chains presented below share a single source sample, sequenced in a study of blood T cell repertoires in COVID-19. TCRdb keeps only in-frame clones here, not all; method: immunoSEQ multiplex PCR. The table lists about 180,000 clones, about four fifths of them singletons. The sequenced material came from peripheral blood. The receptors derive from a woman in her sixties with COVID-19, enrolled during active disease.

This chain uses TRBV7-2 with TRBJ2-2; 12 nucleotides agree with TRBD2. Germline V gives CDR1 SGHTA, CDR2 FQGNSA. The CDR3 extends over 17 amino acids. Losses at the gene ends were 4 bases for V and 6 bases for J; bases not matched to a gene: 9. CDR3 residues: CASSSYWTSGTPGELFF. CDR3 DNA sequence: TGTGCCAGCAGCTCATACTGGACTAGCGGGACTCCCGGGGAGCTGTTTTTT.

The chain carries TRBV24-1 and TRBJ2-3; 7 nucleotides match TRBD1. CDR3 length: 17 amino acids. The junction had 8 bases not matched to a gene; V was cut back by 3 bases and J by 0 bases. Germline V lookup: CDR1 KGHDR, CDR2 SFDVKD. CDR3 in amino acids: CATSDRPGTASTDTQYF. The CDR3, as DNA: TGTGCCACCAGTGATCGGCCTGGGACAGCCAGCACAGATACGCAGTATTTT.

The DNA for the CDR3 is TGTGCCACCAGTGACCCCGGCGGGACAGGAGTCCAAGAGACCCAGTACTTC. Protein: CATSDPGGTGVQETQYF. J is TRBJ2-5 and V is TRBV24-1; 8 positions match TRBD1. J lost 1 base, V lost 4 bases, and 10 bases had no gene match. The CDR3 is 17 residues long. CDR1 and CDR2 from the germline V gene are KGHDR and SFDVKD.

This rearrangement joins TRBV20-1 to TRBJ1-2, with D uncertain. The CDR3 spans 11 residues. CDR1 is DFQATT and CDR2 is SNEGSKA in the germline V gene (reference sequence). The V and J ends lost 1 base and 6 bases respectively, with 6 bases between them. The CDR3 sequence: CSARGSNGYTF. For the CDR3, the DNA is TGCAGTGCTAGAGGTTCTAATGGCTACACCTTC.

The chain recombines TRBV7-8 with TRBJ1-2, with 11 bases lining up with TRBD1. CDR1 is SGHVS, CDR2 FQNEAQ, per germline. V dropped 2 bases and J dropped 3; count of bases not matched to a gene: 2. This CDR3 comprises 15 residues. The CDR3 coding sequence is TGTGCCAGCAGCTTAAGGGACAGGGGGTACTATGGCTACACCTTC. This codes for CASSLRDRGYYGYTF.

This clone was seen just once. The chain is built from TRBV14 and TRBJ2-2, with D tentatively TRBD2 (6 bases). With 2 bases removed from V and 5 bases from J, the gap between germline ends came to 9 bases. Germline-derived CDR1 and CDR2 are SGHDN and FVKESK. The CDR3 spans 14 residues. Here the CDR3 reads CASSQPGGTGELFF. The DNA for the CDR3 is TGTGCCAGCAGCCAACCCGGGGGTACCGGGGAGCTGTTTTTT.

The chain is built from TRBV9 and TRBJ2-1; 9 bases line up with TRBD1. Germline V gene lookup returns CDR1 SGDLS and CDR2 YYNGEE. The J segment lost 8 bases and the V segment lost 0 bases, leaving 6 bases of the junction unmatched. The CDR3 extends over 15 amino acids. The CDR3 DNA reads as TGTGCCAGCAGCGTAGTTGGACAGGGGTTCGATGAGCAGTTCTTC. Residues: CASSVVGQGFDEQFF.

The CDR3 sequence is CASSLTGDNTEAFF. Here the CDR3 DNA reads TGCGCCAGCAGCCTAACAGGGGATAACACTGAAGCTTTCTTT. V is TRBV4-1 and J is TRBJ1-1; 7 positions agree with TRBD1. The CDR3 length is 14 residues. Looked up from germline, CDR1 is MGHRA and CDR2 is YSYEKL. V dropped 4 bases and J dropped 2; count of bases not matched to a gene: 4.

The chain carries TRBV5-1 and TRBJ2-5; TRBD1 aligns across 10 bases. J lost 4 bases, V lost 4 bases, and 13 bases had no gene match. CDR1 and CDR2 from the germline V gene are SGHRS and YFSETQ. The CDR3 is 17 residues long. CDR3 sequence: CASSPPWTGGMSETQYF. The DNA for the CDR3 is TGCGCCAGCAGCCCTCCATGGACAGGGGGAATGTCAGAGACCCAGTACTTC.

In its sample, this clone was seen a few times. This rearrangement joins TRBV7-9 to TRBJ1-1; TRBD1 agrees at 7 bases. V lost 3 bases, J lost 7 bases, and 5 bases stayed unmatched. In germline, CDR1 is SEHNR, CDR2 FQNEAQ (reference sequence). The length of the CDR3 is 13 residues. CDR3 loop: CASSLRGRDEAFF. CDR3 in DNA: TGTGCCAGCAGCTTGAGGGGGCGCGATGAAGCTTTCTTT.

The chain employs TRBV3-1 (or the pseudogene TRBV3-2) and TRBJ1-1, with D unclear. The CDR3 runs 14 residues. V lost 3 bases and J lost 2, with 10 bases in between. CDR1 and CDR2 (germline): LGHDT, YNNKEL (reference sequence). In DNA form, the CDR3 reads TGTGCCAGCAGCCAGGGAGTACGAAACACTGAAGCTTTCTTT. Translating gives CASSQGVRNTEAFF.

In DNA form, the CDR3 reads TGTGCCAGCAGCGTAGGTTCGGGACAGGGAAACACCATATATTTT. It is translated as CASSVGSGQGNTIYF. The chain carries TRBV9 and TRBJ1-3; TRBD1 matches at 7 bases. V trimming: 0 bases; J trimming: 4 bases; junction bases outside the gene matches: 4. The CDR3 sequence is 15 residues long. Germline lookup yields CDR1 SGDLS and CDR2 YYNGEE.